These 7 T cell receptor beta chains share one sample of origin, sequenced in a study of monozygotic twins with inflammatory bowel disease. TCRdb reprocessed the 5' RACE reads, with one entry per CDR3 protein and no DNA. Its listing shows 150,000 to 200,000 distinct CDR3 sequences. Sequenced: blood. These receptors all stem from a human donor with ulcerative colitis or Crohn's disease, or a healthy co-twin of an affected twin (not recorded which).

The V call is TRBV20-1, the J call TRBJ2-7; lacking DNA, the TRBD2 call made by TCRdb goes unchecked. CDR3 length: 13 amino acids. CDR1 and CDR2 from the germline V gene are DFQATT and SNEGSKA (reference sequence). The chain's CDR3 is CSAVPGQRYEQYF.

The genes are TRBV3-1 and TRBJ2-1. The germline V gene has CDR1 LGHDT and CDR2 YNNKEL (reference sequence). The CDR3 is 12 amino acids. The CDR3 region is CASSTELNEQFF.

CDR3 sequence: CASSLLIHRARREYF. This chain uses TRBV4-3 with TRBJ2-7; TCRdb names TRBD2, which stays unverified in the absence of DNA. CDR1 and CDR2 (germline): LGHNA, YSLEER. The CDR3 runs 15 residues.

V is TRBV7-9 and J is TRBJ1-1. Per germline, CDR1 SEHNR and CDR2 FQNEAQ (reference sequence). CDR3 size: 13 residues. This CDR3 reads CASSPQKGTEAFF.

This chain connects TRBV7-9 to TRBJ1-3. The CDR3 length is 14 residues. Germline CDR1 reads SEHNR; CDR2 reads FQNEAQ (reference sequence). The CDR3 sequence is CASSEDGLGNTIYF.

The chain carries TRBV6-4 and TRBJ1-2; TCRdb names TRBD1, which stays unverified in the absence of DNA. The CDR3 is 17 amino acids. Germline CDR1 is MRHNA and CDR2 is SNTAGT. The CDR3 sequence: CMSRSSPQWPLNYGYTF.

The genes are TRBV5-1 and TRBJ2-3; the D call of TRBD2 rests on TCRdb alone, since no DNA is present to check it. Germline V gene sequence: CDR1 SGHRS, CDR2 YFSETQ. CDR3 length equals 16 residues. The CDR3: CASSPLAGELTDTQYF.